Below are 26 T cell receptor beta chains sequenced from a single sample in a study of T cell repertoires in cytomegalovirus infection (dated by TCRdb to the late 2010s). The instrument given in TCRdb is Illumina HiSeq 1500. The raw public data were reprocessed by TCRdb itself: fastp quality trimming at Q25, MiXCR clonotype calling, in-frame beta chains only. Each record represents a unique CDR3 protein, reported with the most common genes and DNA among its rows. Here the sample has around 740,000 distinct CDR3 sequences; approximately 40% occur a single time. The ten largest clonotypes hold around 2.8% of the sample. What was sequenced was PBMCs. The receptor set was obtained from a human donor in good health (CMV status not recorded). Some clones in this sample may be carry-over from other donors' samples.

The chain employs TRBV10-3 and TRBJ1-5; D possibly corresponds to TRBD1 (5 bases). Germline-derived CDR1 and CDR2 are ENHRY and SYGVKD. Trimming pared 0 bases from V and 6 bases from J, leaving 15 bases between. The CDR3 is 16 amino acids. CDR3 in DNA: TGTGCCATCAGTGAGTCATCTTCCAGGGATAGTCAGCCCCAGCATTTT. Its translation is CAISESSSRDSQPQHF.

The chain employs TRBV9 and TRBJ2-5, with a weak D call TRBD2 (7 bases). This CDR3 contains 15 residues. The germline V gene encodes CDR1 SGDLS and CDR2 YYNGEE. V was trimmed by 4 bases and J by 5 bases, leaving 18 bases between them. The CDR3 spells CASSPRGASGETQYF. CDR3 bases: TGTGCCAGCAGCCCACGGGGGGCTTCTGGGGAGACCCAGTACTTC.

The CDR3 is CASSQASWRGARGYTF. In DNA form, the CDR3 reads TGCGCCAGCAGCCAAGCTTCCTGGAGGGGAGCTCGAGGCTACACCTTC. The rearrangement uses TRBV4-1 and TRBJ1-2, with D possibly matching TRBD1 (5 bases). The CDR3 is 16 residues long. Germline CDR1 MGHRA, CDR2 YSYEKL. V lost 1 base and J lost 8, with 20 bases in between.

To note about this clonotype: The junction and the germline gene differ at one end; a read error may be behind it. The gene calls are TRBV4-1 and TRBJ2-4; weak D call: TRBD2 (5 bases). Germline lookup yields CDR1 MGHRA and CDR2 YSYEKL. This CDR3 contains 15 residues. CDR3 nucleotides: TGCGCCAGCAACCAAGATCGGGGAATGGGGAACATTCAGTACTTC. Protein sequence: CASNQDRGMGNIQYF.

The table lists this clonotype with many counts. The chain has TRBV19 and TRBJ1-5, with D unresolved. This CDR3 spans 17 amino acids. Trimming removed 3 bases at V and 3 bases at J, with 18 bases between. CDR1 is LNHDA and CDR2 is SQIVND in the germline V gene (reference sequence). The CDR3 nucleotides are TGTGCCAGTAGTATTCGGGCGGGGAATTATAACAATCAGCCCCAGCATTTT. It specifies CASSIRAGNYNNQPQHF.

As concerns this clonotype: An end of the junction differs from the germline gene, which may be a read error. This chain links TRBV5-1 with TRBJ1-6, with 9 bases fitting TRBD1. Germline-derived CDR1 and CDR2 are SGHRS and YFSETQ. This CDR3 has 15 amino acids. CDR3 amino acids: CASSRGQGNNSPHPF. The CDR3, as DNA: TGCGCCAGCAGCCGGGGACAGGGAAATAATTCACCCCACCCCTTT.

This clonotype showed up just a few times. This sequence joins TRBV19 and TRBJ2-1; perhaps TRBD2 as D (5 bases). Trimming shortened V by 4 bases and J by 8 bases, and 15 bases separated the two germline ends. This CDR3 is 14 amino acids long. Germline CDR1 is LNHDA and CDR2 is SQIVND (reference sequence). The CDR3 reads CASSNFNRADEQFF. CDR3 nucleotide sequence: TGTGCCAGTAGTAACTTTAATAGAGCGGATGAGCAGTTCTTC. Full variable domain (remainder filled in from reference TRBV19 and TRBJ2-1): DGGITQSPKYLFRKEGQNVTLSCEQNLNHDAMYWYRQDPGQGLRLIYYSQIVNDFQKGDIAEGYSVSREKKESFPLTVTSAQKNPTAFYLCASSNFNRADEQFFGPGTRLTVL.

About this clonotype itself: A read error may be the cause here, since a much bigger clone is one base away. The V and J genes are TRBV19 and TRBJ2-1, with 12 bases aligning to TRBD2. The CDR3 consists of 15 residues. Germline lookup yields CDR1 LNHDA and CDR2 SQIVND (reference sequence). Trimming took 1 base from V and 9 from J; bases not matched to a gene: 4. Written as DNA, the CDR3 is TGTGCCAGTAGTATAGGGACTAGCGGGAACACTGAGCAGTTCTTC. Its translation: CASSIGTSGNTEQFF.

This clonotype appeared once. The chain carries TRBV6-1 and TRBJ2-1; 7 positions agree with TRBD2. V dropped 5 bases and J dropped 8; count of bases not matched to a gene: 15. The germline V gene has CDR1 MNHNS and CDR2 SASEGT. This CDR3 contains 16 residues. CDR3 nucleotides: TGTGCCAGCAGTCGGCGGGGGAACGGGTGGCTCGATGAGCAGTTCTTC. It is translated as CASSRRGNGWLDEQFF.

The rearrangement uses TRBV7-2 and TRBJ1-4; no reliable D call. The CDR3 length is 14 residues. Germline lookup yields CDR1 SGHTA and CDR2 FQGNSA. Trimming took off 5 bases at V and 7 bases at J, with 14 bases between the two ends. As DNA, the CDR3 is TGTGCCAGCAGCCGGGCACCTACCGCTGAAAAACTGTTTTTT. Its translation is CASSRAPTAEKLFF.

J is TRBJ1-1 and V is TRBV30; no definite D call. The CDR3 has 13 amino acids. Germline V CDR1 and CDR2: GTSNPN, SVGIG (reference sequence). V lost 2 bases, J lost 3 bases, and 10 bases lay in between. The CDR3 DNA is TGTGCCTGGAGTCCCGGACTAGACACTGAAGCTTTCTTT. Translated: CAWSPGLDTEAFF.

In the case of this clonotype: A read error may explain this, as a much larger clone is one base away. The chain is built from TRBV7-8 and TRBJ1-1; D unclear. Germline V gene lookup returns CDR1 SGHVS and CDR2 FQNEAQ. The CDR3 contains 15 residues. The CDR3 region has the DNA TGTGCCAGCAGCTTAGTACCGGGAGCGAACACTGAAGCTTTATTT. This translates into CASSLVPGANTEALF.

Concerning this clonotype itself: An end of the junction does not agree with germline; a read error may underlie this. The chain is built from TRBV13 and TRBJ1-2; 9 bases fit TRBD1. The CDR3 length is 15 residues. Germline values: CDR1 PRHDT, CDR2 FYEKMQ (reference sequence). As DNA, the CDR3 is TGTGCCAGCAGCTTAGTGGTGGACAGGGGCTATTGCTACACCTTC. Translating it yields CASSLVVDRGYCYTF.

The chain is built from TRBV7-2 and TRBJ2-3, with 10 bases matching TRBD2. With V trimmed by 8 bases and J by 2 bases, 10 bases remained unmatched. The CDR3 is made up of 16 amino acids. CDR1 is SGHTA and CDR2 is FQGNSA in the germline V gene. CDR3 residues: CASSRQLAGSTDTQYF. For the CDR3, the DNA is TGTGCCAGCTCGAGACAACTAGCGGGGTCCACAGATACGCAGTATTTT.

The V and J genes are TRBV6-6 and TRBJ1-5; D gene uncertain. Germline loops: CDR1 MNHNY, CDR2 SVGAGI (reference sequence). Trimming took off 8 bases at V and 2 bases at J, with 13 bases between the two ends. This CDR3 has 14 residues. This CDR3 is CASALGYGNQPQHF. In DNA, the CDR3 is TGTGCCAGCGCCCTAGGGTATGGCAATCAGCCCCAGCATTTT.

The CDR3 sequence is CASNILPKEKLFF. The DNA of the CDR3 is TGTGCCAGCAACATTCTCCCAAAAGAAAAACTGTTTTTT. The chain joins TRBV27 to TRBJ1-4; D unresolved. CDR3 size: 13 residues. Germline values: CDR1 MNHEY, CDR2 SMNVEV (reference sequence). Trimming shortened V by 7 bases and J by 8 bases, and 14 bases separated the two germline ends.

CDR3 nucleotide sequence: TGTGCCAGCAACCCAAAGGGGGCGGCGAATGAGCAGTTCTTC. This gives the protein CASNPKGAANEQFF. The genes are TRBV7-8 and TRBJ2-1; 7 bases are shared with TRBD1. CDR1 and CDR2 (germline): SGHVS, FQNEAQ. The CDR3 covers 14 residues. Trimming took 7 bases from V and 7 from J; bases not matched to a gene: 10.

The V call is TRBV20-1, the J call TRBJ1-2, with D possibly TRBD1 on 5 matching bases. The CDR3 has 14 residues. V shed 5 bases and J shed 5 bases, with 18 bases lying between them. Germline CDR1 is DFQATT and CDR2 is SNEGSKA (reference sequence). The CDR3: CSALSREWLYGYTF. CDR3 nucleotide sequence: TGCAGTGCTCTGTCCAGGGAGTGGCTGTATGGCTACACCTTC.

With regard to this clonotype: At one of its ends the junction is not consistent with the germline gene, which may arise from a read error. The rearrangement links TRBV11-1 to TRBJ1-1, with D unclear. Germline V gene sequence: CDR1 SGHAT, CDR2 FQDESV (reference sequence). This CDR3 has 15 amino acids. The CDR3 region is CVSSLAVGSNTEAFF. For the CDR3, the DNA is TGTGTCAGCAGCTTAGCCGTGGGTTCGAACACTGAAGCTTTCTTT.

This clonotype was counted a few times. The V gene is TRBV6-2 or TRBV6-3, the J gene TRBJ1-5; D is perhaps TRBD1 (5 bases). The V end lost 3 bases, the J end lost 3 bases, and 12 bases lay between the germline ends. The CDR3 covers 15 residues. The germline V gene has CDR1 MNHEY and CDR2 SVGEGT. Here the CDR3 reads CASSYAAGINQPQHF. The CDR3 coding sequence is TGTGCCAGCAGTTATGCGGCAGGGATCAATCAGCCCCAGCATTTT.

The CDR3 DNA reads TGTGCCAGCACACTAGGACAGGTGGGAAAACTGTTTTTT. Translated, it gives CASTLGQVGKLFF. V is TRBV28 and J is TRBJ1-4; 7 nucleotides line up with TRBD1. Germline V lookup: CDR1 MDHEN, CDR2 SYDVKM. The junction had 9 bases not matched to a gene; V was cut back by 7 bases and J by 10 bases. The CDR3 sequence is 13 residues long.

This clonotype has a handful of counts. The rearrangement joins TRBV12-3 or TRBV12-4 to TRBJ2-3; 7 bases fit TRBD1. Trimming at V came to 5 bases and at J to 1 base, leaving 6 bases not matched to a gene. The CDR3 runs to 15 residues. The CDR3 protein is CASSRQGVRTDTQYF. In DNA, the CDR3 is TGTGCCAGCAGTCGACAGGGAGTCCGCACAGATACGCAGTATTTT.

Here the CDR3 reads CSALGQTNYGYTF. CDR3 bases: TGCAGTGCTTTAGGACAGACTAACTATGGCTACACCTTC. V gene TRBV20-1 combines with J gene TRBJ1-2; TRBD1 might be the D (6 bases). This CDR3 is 13 amino acids long. Trimming took off 5 bases at V and 0 bases at J, with 10 bases between the two ends. Per the germline V gene, CDR1 is DFQATT and CDR2 is SNEGSKA (reference sequence).

The chain has TRBV7-8 and TRBJ1-3; no reliable D call. The germline gives CDR1 SGHVS, CDR2 FQNEAQ. The CDR3 covers 22 residues. V was shortened by 4 bases and J by 4 bases, with 35 bases between the two germline ends. CDR3 region: CASSSRIPSLSAPISGGNTIYF. DNA of the CDR3: TGTGCCAGCAGCTCTCGGATCCCATCTCTATCTGCCCCTATCTCTGGCGGAAACACCATATATTTT.

This clonotype was picked up a small number of times. V usage is TRBV4-1 and J usage is TRBJ2-3, with no clear D. V lost 0 bases to trimming and J lost 4 bases, with 8 bases between them. Germline V gene data show CDR1 as MGHRA and CDR2 as YSYEKL. This CDR3 region has 14 residues. The CDR3, as DNA: TGCGCCAGCAGCCAAGACCCAGTTGCAGATACGCAGTATTTT. It yields the protein CASSQDPVADTQYF.

Regarding this clonotype: The conserved closing phenylalanine or tryptophan is absent in this CDR3, likely reflecting a read error. The V and J genes are TRBV28 and TRBJ2-5; a weak D match, TRBD1 (5 bases). V was cut by 6 bases and J by 5 bases, with 10 bases left in between. Germline V gives CDR1 MDHEN, CDR2 SYDVKM. CDR3 length: 12 residues. CDR3 in amino acids: CASRGPGETQYS. The DNA for the CDR3 is TGTGCCAGCAGGGGGCCCGGGGAGACCCAGTACTCC.